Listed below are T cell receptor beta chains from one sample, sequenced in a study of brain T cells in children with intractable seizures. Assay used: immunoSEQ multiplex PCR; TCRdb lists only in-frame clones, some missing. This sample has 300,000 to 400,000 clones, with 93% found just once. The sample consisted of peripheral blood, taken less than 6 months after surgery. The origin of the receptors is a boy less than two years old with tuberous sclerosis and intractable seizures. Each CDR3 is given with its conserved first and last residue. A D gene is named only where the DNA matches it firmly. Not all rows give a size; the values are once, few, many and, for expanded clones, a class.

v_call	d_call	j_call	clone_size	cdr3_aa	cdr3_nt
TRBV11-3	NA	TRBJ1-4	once	CASSPGQSHEKLFF	TGTGCCAGCAGCCCCGGACAGTCCCATGAAAAACTGTTTTTT
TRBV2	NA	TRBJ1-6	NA	CASPVSDNSPLHF	TGTGCCAGCCCCGTGAGCGATAATTCACCCCTCCACTTT
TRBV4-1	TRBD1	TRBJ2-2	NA	CASSQPDRWDGELFF	TGCGCCAGCAGCCAACCGGACAGGTGGGACGGGGAGCTGTTTTTT
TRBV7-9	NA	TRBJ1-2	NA	CASSSLRGVPDQGGYTF	TGTGCCAGCAGCTCCCTCAGAGGTGTTCCAGATCAGGGAGGCTACACCTTC
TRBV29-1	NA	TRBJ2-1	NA	CSVERLADNEQFF	TGCAGCGTTGAGCGGTTAGCGGACAATGAGCAGTTCTTC
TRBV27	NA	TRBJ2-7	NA	CASKAYEQYF	TGTGCCAGCAAAGCCTACGAGCAGTACTTC
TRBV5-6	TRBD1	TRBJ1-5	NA	CASSHGTGEEWSQPQHF	TGTGCCAGCAGCCACGGGACAGGGGAGGAATGGAGTCAGCCCCAGCATTTT
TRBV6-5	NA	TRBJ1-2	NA	CASSTIEGLSGYTF	TGTGCCAGTTCGACGATTGAGGGCCTCAGTGGCTACACCTTC
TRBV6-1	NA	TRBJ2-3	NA	CASSEFRGLGTDTQYF	TGTGCCAGCAGTGAATTTCGGGGGCTAGGCACAGATACGCAGTATTTT
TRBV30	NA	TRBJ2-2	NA	CAWTAIGAGELFF	TGTGCCTGGACGGCCATTGGGGCCGGGGAGCTGTTTTTT
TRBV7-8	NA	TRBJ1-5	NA	CASSLVGGLSNQPQHF	TGTGCCAGCAGCTTAGTTGGGGGCCTTAGCAATCAGCCCCAGCATTTT
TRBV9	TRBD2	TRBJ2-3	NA	CASSVGLAGNTDTQYF	TGTGCCAGCAGCGTAGGGCTAGCGGGGAACACAGATACGCAGTATTTT
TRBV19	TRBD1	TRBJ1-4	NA	CASRGQGKGQEKLFF	TGTGCCAGTAGAGGACAGGGGAAAGGTCAGGAAAAACTGTTTTTT
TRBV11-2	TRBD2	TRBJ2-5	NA	CASSLGAGAQYF	TGTGCCAGCAGCTTAGGTGCGGGGGCCCAGTACTTC
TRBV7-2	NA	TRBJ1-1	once	CASSLVRGTEAFF	TGTGCCAGCAGCTTAGTTCGGGGGACTGAAGCTTTCTTT
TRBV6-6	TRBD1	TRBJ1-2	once	CASSYGQGAAYGYTF	TGTGCCAGCAGTTACGGACAGGGGGCGGCCTATGGCTACACCTTC
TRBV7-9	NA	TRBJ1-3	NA	CASSFADSSGNTIYF	TGTGCCAGCAGCTTTGCCGATAGCTCTGGAAACACCATATATTTT
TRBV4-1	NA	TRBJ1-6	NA	CASSTRGGGYNSPLHF	TGCGCCAGCAGCACTCGAGGGGGTGGCTATAATTCACCCCTCCACTTT
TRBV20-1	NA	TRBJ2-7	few	CSARDYYEQYF	TGCAGTGCTAGAGATTACTACGAGCAGTACTTC
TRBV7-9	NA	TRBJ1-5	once	CASSLGLDQPQHF	TGTGCCAGCAGCTTAGGGTTGGATCAGCCCCAGCATTTT
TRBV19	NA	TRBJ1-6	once	CASSISGKNSPLHF	TGTGCCAGTAGTATATCTGGGAAAAATTCACCCCTCCACTTT
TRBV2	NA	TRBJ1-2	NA	CASTSGTPYGYTF	TGTGCCAGCACCTCCGGGACACCATATGGCTACACCTTC
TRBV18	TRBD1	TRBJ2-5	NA	CASSPTTGVETQYF	TGTGCCAGCTCACCAACAACAGGGGTAGAGACCCAGTACTTC
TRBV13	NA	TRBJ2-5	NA	CASSLDLPGRGETQYF	TGTGCCAGCAGCCTTGACTTACCGGGACGAGGGGAGACCCAGTACTTC
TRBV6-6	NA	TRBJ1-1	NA	CASSHTEAFF	TGTGCCAGCAGTCACACTGAAGCTTTCTTT
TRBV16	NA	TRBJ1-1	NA	CASSQGRMNTEAFF	TGTGCCAGCAGCCAGGGACGGATGAACACTGAAGCTTTCTTT
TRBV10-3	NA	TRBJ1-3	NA	CAIRGLGDPTSGNTIYF	TGTGCCATCAGGGGCCTTGGTGACCCGACCTCTGGAAACACCATATATTTT
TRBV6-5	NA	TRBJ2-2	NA	CASRALAGELFF	TGTGCCAGCCGAGCTCTCGCCGGGGAGCTGTTTTTT
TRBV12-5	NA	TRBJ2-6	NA	CASGLVPTGANVLTF	TGTGCTAGTGGTTTGGTACCGACCGGGGCCAACGTCCTGACTTTC
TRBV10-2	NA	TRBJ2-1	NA	CASSELAEPYNEQFF	TGCGCCAGCAGTGAACTGGCGGAGCCATACAATGAGCAGTTCTTC
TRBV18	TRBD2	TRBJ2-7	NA	CASSPNTGGGLAGYSYEQYF	TGTGCCAGCTCACCAAATACAGGGGGCGGACTAGCGGGCTACTCCTACGAGCAGTACTTC
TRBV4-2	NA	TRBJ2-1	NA	CASSQDRAGSYNEQFF	TGTGCCAGCAGCCAAGATCGGGCGGGGAGTTACAATGAGCAGTTCTTC
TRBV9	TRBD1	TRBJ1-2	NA	CASSVEGQGTGGYTF	TGTGCCAGCAGCGTCGAGGGACAGGGAACGGGTGGCTACACCTTC
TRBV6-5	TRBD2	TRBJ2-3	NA	CASRFTSVSTDTQYF	TGTGCCAGCAGATTCACTAGCGTCAGCACAGATACGCAGTATTTT
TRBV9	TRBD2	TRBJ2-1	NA	CASSKGAGEFLNEQFF	TGTGCCAGCAGCAAAGGGGCGGGAGAATTTTTGAATGAGCAGTTCTTC
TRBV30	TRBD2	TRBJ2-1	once	CAWWTSHSYNEQFF	TGTGCCTGGTGGACTAGCCACTCCTACAATGAGCAGTTCTTC